Each of the 13 T cell receptor beta chains below was sequenced from the same sample in a study of blood T cell repertoires in COVID-19 (dated by TCRdb to the early 2020s). Library preparation used the immunoSEQ multiplex PCR assay. TCRdb obtained this table from immuneACCESS and retained in-frame rearrangements with V and J assigned. These tables miss some clones; where compared with another copy, unresolved V genes account for less than half of the shortfall, and the remainder is unexplained. In all, the sample holds 300,000 to 350,000 clones, and approximately 90% of those were seen once. The ten largest clones represent just over 9.5% of the sample. The sample consisted of peripheral blood. The receptors here all came from a man aged 25-45 years with COVID-19, enrolled during active disease.

The chain has TRBV24-1 and TRBJ2-1; D possibly corresponds to TRBD1 (6 bases). Germline V gene sequence: CDR1 KGHDR, CDR2 SFDVKD. The CDR3 extends over 14 amino acids. Trimming removed 10 bases at V and 6 bases at J, with 18 bases between. The CDR3: CATRGSDLGNEQFF. The CDR3 DNA is TGTGCCACAAGGGGGTCCGATTTGGGCAATGAGCAGTTCTTC.

The V and J genes are TRBV19 and TRBJ1-2, with D possibly being TRBD1 (5 bases). CDR1 LNHDA and CDR2 SQIVND come from the germline V gene (reference sequence). CDR3 length equals 16 residues. V was clipped by 0 bases and J by 2 bases, with 13 bases between them. The DNA for the CDR3 is TGTGCCAGTAGTATAGACACGTCGACAGCCAACTATGGCTACACCTTC. It specifies CASSIDTSTANYGYTF.

This clone showed up just once. CDR3 protein: CASSEGVRGLGELFF. CDR3 DNA sequence: TGTGCCAGCAGCGAGGGGGTCAGGGGGCTCGGGGAGCTGTTTTTT. This chain joins TRBV7-6 and TRBJ2-2; 8 bases fit TRBD1. From germline, CDR1 is SGHVS and CDR2 FNYEAQ. The CDR3 contains 15 residues. After removal of 5 bases from V and 7 bases from J, the junction contained 9 bases not matched to a gene.

This rearrangement joins TRBV28 to TRBJ2-1; TRBD1 agrees at 9 bases. The CDR3 runs to 14 residues. V lost 3 bases to trimming and J lost 7 bases; unmatched junction nucleotides: 4. CDR1 and CDR2 from the germline V gene are MDHEN and SYDVKM. The CDR3 DNA is TGTGCCAGCAGTTTGACAGGGGGTGGGAATGAGCAGTTCTTC. Its translation: CASSLTGGGNEQFF.

In DNA, the CDR3 is TGTGCCAGCAGCTTAGGTGTCGGAGCTCAGCCCCAGCATTTT. It codes for CASSLGVGAQPQHF. The genes are TRBV7-8 and TRBJ1-5; no definite D call. The V end was cut by 1 base, the J end by 6 bases, with 10 bases between. This CDR3 region has 14 residues. Germline CDR1 is SGHVS and CDR2 is FQNEAQ.

This chain joins TRBV30 and TRBJ1-2; possible D gene TRBD1, 6 bases. With 2 bases removed from V and 8 bases from J, the gap between germline ends came to 12 bases. There are 12 residues in the CDR3. CDR1 and CDR2 (germline): GTSNPN, SVGIG (reference sequence). CDR3 DNA sequence: TGTGCCTGGAGTTTTCCGGGGGGCGGCTACACCTTC. It is translated as CAWSFPGGGYTF.

The chain is built from TRBV5-4 and TRBJ2-1; a possible D gene is TRBD1 (5 bases). This CDR3 spans 15 amino acids. CDR1 is SGHNT and CDR2 is YYREEE in the germline V gene (reference sequence). V lost 3 bases and J 0 bases, leaving 10 bases between the germline ends. The CDR3 is CASSSQVLSYNEQFF. The CDR3 nucleotides read TGTGCCAGCAGCTCACAGGTCCTCTCCTACAATGAGCAGTTCTTC.

The chain links TRBV5-8 to TRBJ2-7; possible D gene TRBD2, 5 bases. The V end lost 2 bases, the J end lost 6 bases, and 15 bases lay between the germline ends. Per germline, CDR1 SGHTS and CDR2 YDEGEE. CDR3 size: 14 residues. The CDR3 loop reads CASSFVAAAGEQYF. In DNA form, the CDR3 reads TGTGCCAGCAGCTTCGTAGCCGCGGCGGGCGAGCAGTACTTC. Full variable domain (remainder filled in from reference TRBV5-8 and TRBJ2-7): EAGVTQSPTHLIKTRGQQATLRCSPISGHTSVYWYQQALGLGLQFLLWYDEGEERNRGNFPPRFSGRQFPNYSSELNVNALELEDSALYLCASSFVAAAGEQYFGPGTRLTVT.

The chain joins TRBV4-2 to TRBJ2-2; 7 nucleotides agree with TRBD2. The germline gives CDR1 LGHNA, CDR2 YNFKEQ. This CDR3 spans 14 amino acids. Trimming at V came to 8 bases and at J to 7 bases, leaving 10 bases not matched to a gene. The CDR3 protein is CASVSERDGGELFF. The CDR3 DNA reads as TGTGCCAGCGTTTCCGAGCGGGACGGCGGGGAGCTGTTTTTT.

J is TRBJ1-2 and V is TRBV5-5, with D perhaps matching TRBD1 (5 bases). The CDR3 extends over 15 amino acids. With 3 bases removed from V and 3 bases from J, the gap between germline ends came to 15 bases. The germline gives CDR1 SGHKS, CDR2 YYEKEE (reference sequence). The CDR3 reads CASSSPPGLDYGYTF. For the CDR3, the DNA is TGTGCCAGCAGCTCCCCCCCGGGACTCGACTATGGCTACACCTTC.

The chain joins TRBV19 to TRBJ2-1, with TRBD2 identical over 10 bases. Germline values: CDR1 LNHDA, CDR2 SQIVND (reference sequence). V shed 6 bases and J 4 bases; nucleotides not matched to a gene: 6. The length of the CDR3 is 15 residues. The DNA for the CDR3 is TGTGCCAGTAGCACCCTAGCGGGAGCTTACAATGAGCAGTTCTTC. It translates to CASSTLAGAYNEQFF.

V gene TRBV24-1 combines with J gene TRBJ1-5, with no clear D. With 2 bases removed from V and 1 base from J, the gap between germline ends came to 8 bases. The CDR3 contains 15 residues. Germline V gives CDR1 KGHDR, CDR2 SFDVKD. The CDR3, as DNA: TGTGCCACCAGTGATTCAACGGGGAGCAATCAGCCCCAGCATTTT. Protein sequence: CATSDSTGSNQPQHF.

V gene TRBV30 combines with J gene TRBJ2-7; TRBD1 agrees at 8 bases. Germline CDR1 reads GTSNPN; CDR2 reads SVGIG (reference sequence). J lost 5 bases, V lost 4 bases, and 10 bases had no gene match. This CDR3 is 14 amino acids long. CDR3 nucleotides: TGTGCCTGGATGATAAGGACAGGGTTCAACGAGCAGTACTTC. Translation: CAWMIRTGFNEQYF.